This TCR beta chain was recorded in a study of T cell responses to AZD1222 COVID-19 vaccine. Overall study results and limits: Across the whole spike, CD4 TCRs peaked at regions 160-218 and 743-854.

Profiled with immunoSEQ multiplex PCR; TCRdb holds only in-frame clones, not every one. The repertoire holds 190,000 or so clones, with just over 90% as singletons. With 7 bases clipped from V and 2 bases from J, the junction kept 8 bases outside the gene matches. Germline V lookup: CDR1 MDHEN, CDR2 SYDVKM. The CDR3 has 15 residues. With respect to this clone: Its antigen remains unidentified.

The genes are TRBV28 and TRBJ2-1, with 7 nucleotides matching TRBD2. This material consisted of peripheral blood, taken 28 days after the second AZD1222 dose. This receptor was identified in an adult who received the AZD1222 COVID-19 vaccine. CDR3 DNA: TGTGCCAGCACCCCCGGGCTAGCGGCCTACAATGAGCAGTTCTTC. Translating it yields CASTPGLAAYNEQFF.